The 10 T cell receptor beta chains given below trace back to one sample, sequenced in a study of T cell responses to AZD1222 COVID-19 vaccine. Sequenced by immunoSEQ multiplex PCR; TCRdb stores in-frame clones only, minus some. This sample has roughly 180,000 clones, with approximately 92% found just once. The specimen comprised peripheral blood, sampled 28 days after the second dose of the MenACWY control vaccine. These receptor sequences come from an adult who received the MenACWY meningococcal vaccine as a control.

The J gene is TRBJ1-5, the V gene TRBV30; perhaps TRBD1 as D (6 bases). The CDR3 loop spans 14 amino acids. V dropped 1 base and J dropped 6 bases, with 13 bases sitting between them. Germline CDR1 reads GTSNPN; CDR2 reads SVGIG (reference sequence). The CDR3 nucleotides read TGTGCCTGGAGTGGCCAGGGGCTGGGTCAGCCCCAGCATTTT. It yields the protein CAWSGQGLGQPQHF.

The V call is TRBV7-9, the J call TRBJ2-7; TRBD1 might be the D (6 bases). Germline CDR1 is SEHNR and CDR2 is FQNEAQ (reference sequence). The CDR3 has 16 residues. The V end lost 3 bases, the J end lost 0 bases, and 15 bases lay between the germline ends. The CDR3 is CASSLTGATGSYEQYF. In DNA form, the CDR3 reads TGTGCCAGCAGCTTGACAGGCGCCACGGGCTCCTACGAGCAGTACTTC.

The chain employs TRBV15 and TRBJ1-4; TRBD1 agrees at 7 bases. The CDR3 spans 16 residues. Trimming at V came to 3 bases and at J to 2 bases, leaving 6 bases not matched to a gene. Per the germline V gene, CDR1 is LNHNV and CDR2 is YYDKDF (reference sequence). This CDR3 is CATSRRQGGTNEKLFF. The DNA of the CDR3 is TGTGCCACCAGCAGGAGACAGGGAGGCACTAATGAAAAACTGTTTTTT.

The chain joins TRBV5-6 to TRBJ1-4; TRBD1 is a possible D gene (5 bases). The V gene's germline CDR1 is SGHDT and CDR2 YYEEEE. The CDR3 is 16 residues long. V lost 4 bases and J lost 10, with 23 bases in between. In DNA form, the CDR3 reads TGTGCCAGCAGCCTTGGGTCCGGGGGTTTTCTGGGAAAACTGTTTTTT. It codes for CASSLGSGGFLGKLFF.

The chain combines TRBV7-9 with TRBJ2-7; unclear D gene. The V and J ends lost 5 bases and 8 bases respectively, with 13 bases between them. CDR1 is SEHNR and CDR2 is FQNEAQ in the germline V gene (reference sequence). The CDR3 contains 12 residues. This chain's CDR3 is CASSPEYTKQYF. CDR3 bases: TGTGCCAGCAGCCCCGAATATACGAAGCAGTACTTC.

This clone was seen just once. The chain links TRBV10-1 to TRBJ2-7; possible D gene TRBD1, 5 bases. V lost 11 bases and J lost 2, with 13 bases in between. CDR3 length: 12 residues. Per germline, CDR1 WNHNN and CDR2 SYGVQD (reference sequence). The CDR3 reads CASSQGTYEQYF. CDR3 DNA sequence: TGCGCCTCGTCTCAGGGTACCTACGAGCAGTACTTC.

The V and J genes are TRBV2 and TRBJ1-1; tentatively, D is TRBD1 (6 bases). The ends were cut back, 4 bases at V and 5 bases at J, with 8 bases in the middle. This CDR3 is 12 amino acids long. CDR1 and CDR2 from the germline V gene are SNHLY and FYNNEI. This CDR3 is CASSAGETEAFF. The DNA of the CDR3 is TGTGCCAGCAGTGCAGGGGAAACTGAAGCTTTCTTT. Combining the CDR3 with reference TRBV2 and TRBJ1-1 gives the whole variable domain EPEVTQTPSHQVTQMGQEVILRCVPISNHLYFYWYRQILGQKVEFLVSFYNNEISEKSEIFDDQFSVERPDGSNFTLKIRSTKLEDSAMYFCASSAGETEAFFGQGTRLTVV.

The CDR3 protein is CASSFGGNTEAFF. CDR3 nucleotides: TGTGCCAGCAGCTTTGGGGGGAACACTGAAGCTTTCTTT. This rearrangement joins TRBV7-2 to TRBJ1-1; D might be TRBD1 (5 bases). V was clipped by 3 bases and J by 1 base, with 6 bases between them. The CDR3 has 13 residues. Germline V gene lookup returns CDR1 SGHTA and CDR2 FQGNSA.

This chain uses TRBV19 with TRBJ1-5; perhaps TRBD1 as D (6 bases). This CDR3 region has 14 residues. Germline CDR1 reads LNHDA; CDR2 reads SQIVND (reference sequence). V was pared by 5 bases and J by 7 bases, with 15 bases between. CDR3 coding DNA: TGTGCCAGTAGTCCGGGACAAGCCCCCCAGCCCCAGCATTTT. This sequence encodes CASSPGQAPQPQHF.

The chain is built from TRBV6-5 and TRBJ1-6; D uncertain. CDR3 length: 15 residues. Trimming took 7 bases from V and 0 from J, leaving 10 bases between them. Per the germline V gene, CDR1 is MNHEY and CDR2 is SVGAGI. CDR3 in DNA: TGTGCCAGCACCGGAGACTACTCCTATAATTCACCCCTCCACTTT. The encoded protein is CASTGDYSYNSPLHF.